The 8 T cell receptor beta chains presented below share a single source sample, sequenced in a study of OX40 agonist ivuxolimab in advanced cancers. Library creation used the immunoSEQ multiplex PCR assay. TCRdb's version of the immuneACCESS table is confined to in-frame rearrangements and falls short of the full clone set. An unresolved V gene accounts for under half of the shortfall where checked; the remainder is of unknown origin. The sample table shows about 79,000 clones, and 80% to 90% are seen once. Of the sample, 4.1% falls within the top ten clones. The sequences come from CD4+ or CD8+ T cells sorted from blood, collected in a trial of the OX40 agonist ivuxolimab. These receptors were obtained from an adult with an advanced solid tumor such as melanoma, head and neck, liver or kidney cancer.

The chain links TRBV7-9 to TRBJ2-3, with 14 bases identical to TRBD2. The CDR3 is 16 amino acids. After removal of 4 bases from V and 5 bases from J, the junction contained 5 bases not matched to a gene. CDR1 is SEHNR and CDR2 is FQNEAQ in the germline V gene (reference sequence). The CDR3 loop is CASSSTSGRGIDTQYF. The CDR3 DNA reads as TGTGCCAGCAGCTCGACTAGCGGGAGGGGAATAGATACGCAGTATTTT. Together with reference TRBV7-9 and TRBJ2-3, the CDR3 gives the full variable domain: DTGVSQNPRHKITKRGQNVTFRCDPISEHNRLYWYRQTLGQGPEFLTYFQNEAQLEKSRLLSDRFSAERPKGSFSTLEIQRTEQGDSAMYLCASSSTSGRGIDTQYFGPGTRLTVL.

The J gene is TRBJ2-7, the V gene TRBV5-5, with D uncertain. Trimming removed 4 bases at V and 6 bases at J, with 11 bases between. The CDR3 has 12 amino acids. The germline gives CDR1 SGHKS, CDR2 YYEKEE (reference sequence). CDR3 nucleotides: TGTGCCAGCAGCCCGAAGTCGGGCGAGCAGTACTTC. It translates to CASSPKSGEQYF.

The chain employs TRBV1 and TRBJ2-1; the DNA was not compared with TRBD2, the D call given in the table. TRBV1 is shown as a pseudogene. There are 20 residues in the CDR3. CDR3 sequence: CTSSQDSRTSGLSSYNEQFF. Here the CDR3 DNA reads TGCACCAGCAGCCAAGATTCGAGGACTAGCGGGTTGAGCTCCTACAATGAGCAGTTCTTC.

The chain uses TRBV5-1 and TRBJ1-1; tentative D call: TRBD1 (5 bases). Per germline, CDR1 SGHRS and CDR2 YFSETQ. This CDR3 comprises 16 residues. The V gene lost 0 bases and the J gene lost 0 bases, with 12 bases spanning the gap. This CDR3 is CASSLGLGGMNTEAFF. Here the CDR3 DNA reads TGCGCCAGCAGCTTGGGACTTGGGGGGATGAACACTGAAGCTTTCTTT.

The V and J genes are TRBV4-1 and TRBJ2-1; TRBD2 agrees at 14 bases. Germline CDR1 and CDR2: MGHRA and YSYEKL. The CDR3 length is 17 residues. The V gene end was trimmed by 3 bases and the J gene end by 9 bases; junction bases not matched to a gene: 10. The CDR3 coding sequence is TGCGCCAGCAGCCAGGCCTGGGGACTAGCGGGAGTAGGTGAGCAGTTCTTC. Translated: CASSQAWGLAGVGEQFF.

In this sample, this clone turned up once. This chain joins TRBV7-2 and TRBJ2-6; 8 bases fit TRBD1. CDR3 length equals 16 residues. V lost 0 bases to trimming and J lost 4 bases; unmatched junction nucleotides: 2. CDR1 and CDR2 (germline): SGHTA, FQGNSA. In DNA, the CDR3 is TGTGCCAGCAGCTTAGCGACAGGGGCCGGGGCCAACGTCCTGACTTTC. This sequence encodes CASSLATGAGANVLTF.

The chain links TRBV2 to TRBJ1-5; D unresolved. The germline gives CDR1 SNHLY, CDR2 FYNNEI. This CDR3 is built from 14 residues. Trimming removed 4 bases at V and 5 bases at J, with 12 bases between. CDR3 bases: TGTGCCAGCAGTGGGGAGGAAGGTTATCAGCCCCAGCATTTT. As protein: CASSGEEGYQPQHF.

The genes are TRBV11-2 and TRBJ2-5; the D is unclear. Trimming took 1 base from V and 2 from J, leaving 5 bases between them. Germline V gene sequence: CDR1 SGHAT, CDR2 FQNNGV. This CDR3 spans 13 amino acids. In DNA, the CDR3 is TGTGCCAGCAGCTTAGGCCTACAAGAGACCCAGTACTTC. Residues: CASSLGLQETQYF.